The 18 T cell receptor beta chains below were found in one sample sequenced in a study of cytotoxic CD8 clonotypes in ibrutinib-treated CLL. The repertoire was sequenced with immunoSEQ multiplex PCR; TCRdb's copy has only in-frame clones and lacks some. Altogether under 200,000 clones are present, 70% to 85% being singletons, with the ten largest covering over 2%. The sample was PBMCs, taken after 12 months of ibrutinib treatment. The receptors shown here come from a human donor with chronic lymphocytic leukemia.

J is TRBJ2-7 and V is TRBV21-1. TRBV21-1 is a documented pseudogene. The CDR3 sequence is 20 residues long. CDR3: CASKVGRRRGPATSSYEQYF. The CDR3 nucleotides are TGTGCCAGCAAGGTGGGGCGTCGTAGGGGTCCTGCCACTAGCTCCTACGAGCAGTACTTC.

The genes are TRBV7-2 and TRBJ1-2; 8 bases align to TRBD1. With 4 bases clipped from V and 4 bases from J, the junction kept 2 bases outside the gene matches. From germline, CDR1 is SGHTA and CDR2 FQGNSA. This CDR3 spans 13 amino acids. CDR3 nucleotides: TGTGCCAGCAGCTCAGGGGGCGGCTATGGCTACACCTTC. Translated: CASSSGGGYGYTF.

This chain connects TRBV18 to TRBJ1-3; D gene unclear. Germline values: CDR1 KGHSH, CDR2 LQKENI. The germline V and J ends were trimmed by 1 base and 2 bases, with 12 bases remaining between them. The CDR3 sequence is 16 residues long. The CDR3 region has the DNA TGTGCCAGCTCACCACAAGGGATCCCTCCTGGAAACACCATATATTTT. This sequence encodes CASSPQGIPPGNTIYF.

This sequence joins TRBV18 and TRBJ1-1; D gene uncertain. Trimming took off 3 bases at V and 0 bases at J, with 17 bases between the two ends. The CDR3 extends over 17 amino acids. Looked up from germline, CDR1 is KGHSH and CDR2 is LQKENI. This CDR3 reads CASSPFNAVNLNTEAFF. For the CDR3, the DNA is TGTGCCAGCTCACCTTTTAATGCCGTCAATCTGAACACTGAAGCTTTCTTT. Full variable domain (missing parts from reference TRBV18 and TRBJ1-1): NAGVMQNPRHLVRRRGQEARLRCSPMKGHSHVYWYRQLPEEGLKFMVYLQKENIIDESGMPKERFSAEFPKEGPSILRIQQVVRGDSAAYFCASSPFNAVNLNTEAFFGQGTRLTVV.

The genes are TRBV28 and TRBJ2-7; D not resolved. The germline CDR1 and CDR2 sequences are MDHEN and SYDVKM. V shed 2 bases and J shed 3 bases, with 11 bases lying between them. This CDR3 is built from 14 residues. CDR3 sequence reads: CASSLAEKSYEQYF. The DNA of the CDR3 is TGTGCCAGCAGTTTAGCGGAGAAAAGCTACGAGCAGTACTTC.

The chain links TRBV2 to TRBJ2-7; 11 bases map to TRBD1. The V gene end was trimmed by 6 bases and the J gene end by 2 bases; junction bases not matched to a gene: 3. The V gene's germline CDR1 is SNHLY and CDR2 FYNNEI. This CDR3 spans 14 amino acids. The CDR3: CASRLDRGPYEQYF. As DNA, the CDR3 is TGTGCCAGCAGACTGGACAGGGGGCCCTACGAGCAGTACTTC. Looking up the rest from reference TRBV2 and TRBJ2-7 gives the full variable domain: EPEVTQTPSHQVTQMGQEVILRCVPISNHLYFYWYRQILGQKVEFLVSFYNNEISEKSEIFDDQFSVERPDGSNFTLKIRSTKLEDSAMYFCASRLDRGPYEQYFGPGTRLTVT.

The CDR3 bases are TGTGCCAGCAGCCCGACGGCAGTTTTGTCCCTCTACGAGCAGTACTTC. Encoded protein: CASSPTAVLSLYEQYF. The gene calls are TRBV9 and TRBJ2-7; no definite D call. V shed 4 bases and J shed 3 bases, with 20 bases lying between them. From germline, CDR1 is SGDLS and CDR2 YYNGEE. This CDR3 has 16 amino acids.

V and J are TRBV30 and TRBJ1-1, with D possibly TRBD1 on 5 matching bases. CDR3 length: 14 residues. From germline, CDR1 is GTSNPN and CDR2 SVGIG (reference sequence). V lost 5 bases and J 1 base, leaving 14 bases between the germline ends. For the CDR3, the DNA is TGTGCCTGGTCCCCTGGAACAGGGAACACTGAAGCTTTCTTT. This codes for CAWSPGTGNTEAFF.

The V call is TRBV5-6, the J call TRBJ2-2; D unresolved. V was cut by 5 bases and J by 6 bases, with 5 bases left in between. There are 11 residues in the CDR3. Germline V gives CDR1 SGHDT, CDR2 YYEEEE. CDR3 nucleotide sequence: TGTGCCAGCAGTTTTTCCGGGGAGCTGTTTTTT. This codes for CASSFSGELFF.

The chain couples TRBV18 to TRBJ2-1, with 9 bases fitting TRBD2. Germline lookup yields CDR1 KGHSH and CDR2 LQKENI. This CDR3 contains 15 residues. J was trimmed by 8 bases and V by 2 bases; bases with no gene match: 7. This CDR3 reads CASSPNSGSGDEQFF. The CDR3 coding sequence is TGTGCCAGCTCACCAAATAGCGGGAGTGGCGATGAGCAGTTCTTC. Based on the CDR3 plus reference TRBV18 and TRBJ2-1, the full variable domain is NAGVMQNPRHLVRRRGQEARLRCSPMKGHSHVYWYRQLPEEGLKFMVYLQKENIIDESGMPKERFSAEFPKEGPSILRIQQVVRGDSAAYFCASSPNSGSGDEQFFGPGTRLTVL.

The rearrangement links TRBV6-5 to TRBJ1-1; the D is unclear. In germline, CDR1 is MNHEY, CDR2 SVGAGI. The CDR3 spans 14 residues. The V end was cut by 4 bases, the J end by 2 bases, with 11 bases between. The CDR3 protein is CASSSTRLNTEAFF. The CDR3, as DNA: TGTGCCAGCAGTTCCACCAGACTTAACACTGAAGCTTTCTTT.

The rearrangement uses TRBV7-2 and TRBJ1-1; TRBD1 matches at 9 bases. The CDR3 consists of 15 residues. CDR1 is SGHTA, CDR2 FQGNSA, per germline. Germline trimming cut 4 bases from V and 5 bases from J; bases unmatched to any gene: 8. CDR3 in DNA: TGTGCCAGCAGCTGGGACAGGGCGTTCGTGACTGAAGCTTTCTTT. Its protein is CASSWDRAFVTEAFF.

This sequence joins TRBV7-3 and TRBJ2-2, with 7 bases lining up with TRBD1. CDR3 length equals 15 residues. V shed 5 bases, J shed 3 bases, and the junction held 6 bases outside the gene matches. Germline V gene lookup returns CDR1 SGHTA and CDR2 FQGTGA. CDR3 in DNA: TGTGCCAGCAGCCAAAAGGGGGCGTACACCGGGGAGCTGTTTTTT. Residues: CASSQKGAYTGELFF.

The chain couples TRBV7-6 to TRBJ1-2; the match to TRBD1 covers 9 bases. The germline CDR1 and CDR2 sequences are SGHVS and FNYEAQ. This CDR3 is 13 amino acids long. The V gene end was trimmed by 5 bases and the J gene end by 8 bases; junction bases not matched to a gene: 6. The CDR3 reads CASSLGQGWGYTF. DNA of the CDR3: TGTGCCAGCAGCCTAGGACAGGGGTGGGGCTACACCTTC.

The genes are TRBV4-2 and TRBJ1-2; D gene unclear. Looked up from germline, CDR1 is LGHNA and CDR2 is YNFKEQ. V was clipped by 1 base and J by 6 bases, with 12 bases between them. The CDR3 length is 14 residues. The CDR3, as DNA: TGTGCCAGCAGCCAAGCAGGTCCAGGAGATGGCTACACCTTC. The encoded protein is CASSQAGPGDGYTF.

The V and J genes are TRBV5-4 and TRBJ1-2; D unresolved. Deletions cut 4 bases from V and 6 bases from J, with 16 bases between. CDR3 length equals 14 residues. CDR1 and CDR2 from the germline V gene are SGHNT and YYREEE (reference sequence). The CDR3 is CASSPPGRTDGYTF. The CDR3, as DNA: TGTGCCAGCAGCCCCCCGGGCCGGACGGATGGCTACACCTTC. The complete variable domain, with remaining parts taken from reference TRBV5-4 and TRBJ1-2, reads ETGVTQSPTHLIKTRGQQVTLRCSSQSGHNTVSWYQQALGQGPQFIFQYYREEENGRGNFPPRFSGLQFPNYSSELNVNALELDDSALYLCASSPPGRTDGYTFGSGTRLTVV.

This chain links TRBV28 with TRBJ2-3; D uncertain. Trimming stripped 7 bases from V and 8 bases from J, with 13 bases between. This CDR3 is 12 amino acids long. Germline V lookup: CDR1 MDHEN, CDR2 SYDVKM. CDR3 DNA: TGTGCCAGCACCTCGATGTCTGGTACGCAGTATTTT. Amino acids: CASTSMSGTQYF.

J is TRBJ1-3 and V is TRBV7-9, with a tentative D call TRBD1 (6 bases). Germline CDR1 is SEHNR and CDR2 is FQNEAQ (reference sequence). CDR3 length equals 17 residues. V was shortened by 0 bases and J by 1 base, with 13 bases between the two germline ends. The CDR3 reads CASSLARIGQSGNTIYF. In DNA form, the CDR3 reads TGTGCCAGCAGCTTAGCCCGGATTGGACAGTCTGGAAACACCATATATTTT.